A selection of T cell receptor beta chains follows, all from one sample in a study of blood T cell repertoires in COVID-19. Generated by immunoSEQ multiplex PCR, the TCRdb table keeps only in-frame clones and is missing some. Here the sample spans around 160,000 clones, approximately 80% being singletons. The sequenced sample was peripheral blood. The receptors derive from a human donor in a cohort sampled during active COVID-19. CDR3s include the opening cysteine and the closing phenylalanine or tryptophan. D genes are given only for firm matches. The size field is filled for only some rows; it gives once, few, many or a size class.

D	size	J	V	DNA	CDR3
-	-	TRBJ1-2	TRBV27	TGTGCCAGCAGTTTATCCGTAGCGGAACCCTATGGCTACACCTTC	CASSLSVAEPYGYTF
TRBD1	few	TRBJ2-2	TRBV9	TGTGCCAGCAGCTGGCGGGACAGGGGTGCCGGGGAGCTGTTTTTT	CASSWRDRGAGELFF
TRBD1	-	TRBJ2-1	TRBV11-2	TGTGCCAGCAAACGAGGACAGGGTCAGAATAATGAGCAGTTCTTC	CASKRGQGQNNEQFF
-	-	TRBJ2-7	TRBV6-2/TRBV6-3	TGTGCCAGCAGTGGGGGGGGCTTCGAGCAGTACTTC	CASSGGGFEQYF
-	-	TRBJ1-1	TRBV27	TGTGCCAGCAGTACACTTCAGGGGTGGGTCACTGAAGCTTTCTTT	CASSTLQGWVTEAFF
-	-	TRBJ1-6	TRBV30	TGTGCCTGGAATGAGGGCTATAATTCACCCCTCCACTTT	CAWNEGYNSPLHF
TRBD2	-	TRBJ2-3	TRBV6-6	TGTGCCAGCAGTTTATTAGCGGGAAGGGGGACAGATACGCAGTATTTT	CASSLLAGRGTDTQYF
TRBD1	-	TRBJ2-2	TRBV29-1	TGCAGCATAGGGGGCGCAGGCGGGACCGGGGAGCTGTTTTTT	CSIGGAGGTGELFF
-	-	TRBJ2-2	TRBV10-1	TGCGCCAGCGTGACTCAGAACACCGGGGAGCTGTTTTTT	CASVTQNTGELFF
TRBD1	-	TRBJ1-4	TRBV30	TGTGCCTGGGCGGCTACAGGGGAATGGGAAAAACTGTTTTTT	CAWAATGEWEKLFF
TRBD1	-	TRBJ1-4	TRBV13	TGTGCCAGCAGCTCTAGAGACAGGGGGAGTACTAATGAAAAACTGTTTTTT	CASSSRDRGSTNEKLFF
TRBD1	-	TRBJ1-5	TRBV2	TGTGCCAGCACAGGACAGGGAGGCAATCAGCCCCAGCATTTT	CASTGQGGNQPQHF
-	-	TRBJ1-4	TRBV12-3/TRBV12-4	TGTGCCAGCAGTTTCGGTGTTGGTGAAAAACTGTTTTTT	CASSFGVGEKLFF
-	-	TRBJ1-6	TRBV2	TGTGCCAGCACCAACAGGGTCAACAATTCACCCCTCCACTTT	CASTNRVNNSPLHF
-	-	TRBJ2-2	TRBV12-5	TGTGCTAGTGGTCTTTTCTCGGGGGAGCTGTTTTTT	CASGLFSGELFF
TRBD1	-	TRBJ1-1	TRBV2	TGTGCCAGCAGTTCCGGGGCAGGGGGAACTGAAGCTTTCTTT	CASSSGAGGTEAFF
TRBD1	-	TRBJ2-7	TRBV19	TGTGCCAGTAGTGGACAGGGTTCAAGCTCCTACGAGCAGTACTTC	CASSGQGSSSYEQYF
TRBD1	-	TRBJ1-2	TRBV7-2	TGTGCCAGCAGCCCTAGGACAGGGAGAAGTGGCTACACCTTC	CASSPRTGRSGYTF
-	-	TRBJ2-7	TRBV18	TGTGCCAGCTCGACTAGTCAGTACGAGCAGTACTTC	CASSTSQYEQYF
TRBD1	-	TRBJ1-1	TRBV5-1	TGCGCCAGCAGCCCGAGACAGGGGATGAACACTGAAGCTTTCTTT	CASSPRQGMNTEAFF
-	-	TRBJ2-3	TRBV19	TGTGCCAGTAGAACAGGGTTTTCGGGCACAGATACGCAGTATTTT	CASRTGFSGTDTQYF
TRBD1	-	TRBJ2-7	TRBV27	TGTGCCAGCAGTTTAGTCACAGGGGCCGAGCAGTACTTC	CASSLVTGAEQYF
-	-	TRBJ2-1	TRBV27	TGTGCCAGCAGTCTACAGGGTAACAATGAGCAGTTCTTC	CASSLQGNNEQFF
-	-	TRBJ1-1	TRBV4-1	TGCGCCAGCGCTAGCCTCTTTAACACTGAAGCTTTCTTT	CASASLFNTEAFF
TRBD2	once	TRBJ2-1	TRBV19	TGTGCCAGTAGTACCATAGCGGGAGGGCACAATGAGCAGTTCTTC	CASSTIAGGHNEQFF
-	-	TRBJ2-1	TRBV15	TGTGCCACCAGCAGGCAGGCCCCATTCTCCTACAATGAGCAGTTCTTC	CATSRQAPFSYNEQFF
TRBD2	-	TRBJ2-7	TRBV7-2	TGTGCCAGCAGCTTAGCGGTAAGCGGGGCGACCTACGAGCAGTACTTC	CASSLAVSGATYEQYF
TRBD2	-	TRBJ2-7	TRBV7-8	TGTGCCAGCAGCTTAGCGGCTAGCGGGTCCTCCTACGAGCAGTACTTC	CASSLAASGSSYEQYF
-	once	TRBJ2-7	TRBV7-6	TGTGCCAGCAGCTTAGTAGGCGGCGACTACGAGCAGTACTTC	CASSLVGGDYEQYF
-	-	TRBJ1-1	TRBV18	TGTGCCAGCTCACCCAGAAACACTGAAGCTTTCTTT	CASSPRNTEAFF
TRBD2	-	TRBJ2-2	TRBV6-6	TGTGCCAGCAGACAACCCGGCCTAGCGGACACCGGGGAGCTGTTTTTT	CASRQPGLADTGELFF
-	-	TRBJ2-2	TRBV7-8	TGTGCCAGCAGCTCATCGAGACAGTTGAACACCGGGGAGCTGTTTTTT	CASSSSRQLNTGELFF
-	-	TRBJ2-1	TRBV6-5	TGTGCCAGCAGTCCTAGTTGGGGGCTTAATGAGCAGTTCTTC	CASSPSWGLNEQFF
TRBD1	-	TRBJ2-1	TRBV19	TGTGCCAGTAGTATAAAAGGAACAGGGGAAAGGTTTGAGCAGTTCTTC	CASSIKGTGERFEQFF
TRBD2	-	TRBJ2-7	TRBV27	TGTGCCAGCAGTCAGACTAGCGGGAGGGCCTACGAGCAGTACTTC	CASSQTSGRAYEQYF
TRBD1	-	TRBJ2-3	TRBV11-2	TGTGCCAGCAGTCGCCTAACTCGGCGACAGGGATTAAATACGCAGTATTTT	CASSRLTRRQGLNTQYF
TRBD2	-	TRBJ2-1	TRBV4-1	TGCGCCAGCAGCCAAATCGGGACTAGCCTCTACAATGAGCAGTTCTTC	CASSQIGTSLYNEQFF
TRBD1	-	TRBJ1-1	TRBV7-2	TGTGCCAGCAGCTTCCGACAGGGGCACACTGAAGCTTTCTTT	CASSFRQGHTEAFF
-	-	TRBJ1-1	TRBV5-1	TGCGCCAGCAGCCAGGACAGCATGAACACTGAAGCTTTCTTT	CASSQDSMNTEAFF
TRBD1	once	TRBJ2-7	TRBV5-6	TGTGCCAGCAGCGGGACAGGTACCTACGAGCAGTACTTC	CASSGTGTYEQYF
TRBD2	once	TRBJ2-1	TRBV7-6	TGTGCCAGCAGCTTAACTCGGGACGGGAGGGCGAGTGAGCAGTTCTTC	CASSLTRDGRASEQFF
-	-	TRBJ2-3	TRBV7-2	TGTGCCAGCAGCACCGGGCATGCCCGAGGGACAGATACGCAGTATTTT	CASSTGHARGTDTQYF
-	-	TRBJ2-3	TRBV27	TGTGCCAGCAGTCAGGGGACTACGCGGGGTACGCAGTATTTT	CASSQGTTRGTQYF
-	-	TRBJ1-5	TRBV10-1	TGCGCCAGCCACCCTAATCGAGGGGGAAGCAATCAGCCCCAGCATTTT	CASHPNRGGSNQPQHF
-	-	TRBJ1-1	TRBV27	TGTGCCTCCAGTCGGGGCACTGAAGCTTTCTTT	CASSRGTEAFF
TRBD1	-	TRBJ1-1	TRBV7-3	TGTGCCAGCAGCGCACCGGGACAGGGGGCGCTTAAAGCTTTCTTT	CASSAPGQGALKAFF